The 9 T cell receptor beta chains listed next were all sequenced from one sample in a study of T cell changes during pregnancy in multiple sclerosis. The table came from immunoSEQ multiplex PCR; TCRdb's copy has only in-frame clones and leaves some out. Among some 28,000 clones listed, approximately 90% were seen once. The sample in question was CD4+ T cells from peripheral blood mononuclear cells, obtained in the first trimester of pregnancy. These TCRs come from a female donor in good health, enrolled as a control in a pregnancy study.

V and J are TRBV20-1 and TRBJ2-1; 8 nucleotides agree with TRBD2. Germline CDR1 reads DFQATT; CDR2 reads SNEGSKA (reference sequence). The V segment lost 3 bases and the J segment 9 bases; nucleotides outside the gene matches: 1. The CDR3 runs 11 residues. The chain's CDR3 is CSASGRAEQFF. The DNA of the CDR3 is TGCAGTGCTAGCGGGAGGGCTGAGCAGTTCTTC.

This clone has just a few counts. The V gene is TRBV30, the J gene TRBJ2-2, with D unclear. The CDR3 is made up of 13 amino acids. V lost 1 base and J 4 bases, leaving 7 bases between the germline ends. Germline-derived CDR1 and CDR2 are GTSNPN and SVGIG (reference sequence). DNA for the CDR3: TGTGCCTGGAGTGGTCTCCTCACCGGGGAGCTGTTTTTT. This gives the protein CAWSGLLTGELFF.

The chain joins TRBV28 to TRBJ2-6, with D possibly TRBD1 on 5 matching bases. V was cut by 4 bases and J by 2 bases, with 12 bases left in between. CDR1 is MDHEN and CDR2 is SYDVKM in the germline V gene. This CDR3 region has 16 residues. This chain's CDR3 is CASSSPTAPGANVLTF. Written as DNA, the CDR3 is TGTGCCAGCAGTTCCCCGACAGCACCTGGGGCCAACGTCCTGACTTTC.

V is TRBV4-1 and J is TRBJ1-5, with D uncertain. The CDR3 has 14 amino acids. Germline V gene data show CDR1 as MGHRA and CDR2 as YSYEKL. The germline V and J ends were trimmed by 1 base and 11 bases, with 15 bases remaining between them. The CDR3 DNA follows: TGCGCCAGCAGCCAAGGGTTCCTTGGAGTGGCCCAGCATTTT. Protein sequence: CASSQGFLGVAQHF.

In its sample, this clone was seen once. V and J are TRBV28 and TRBJ2-7; D gene unclear. Germline lookup yields CDR1 MDHEN and CDR2 SYDVKM. The germline V and J ends were trimmed by 3 bases and 3 bases, with 6 bases remaining between them. The CDR3 spans 12 residues. The chain's CDR3 is CASSFPGYEQYF. In DNA form, the CDR3 reads TGTGCCAGCAGTTTTCCGGGCTACGAGCAGTACTTC.

The chain employs TRBV6-5 and TRBJ1-1; D is undetermined. The length of the CDR3 is 13 residues. Germline CDR1 MNHEY, CDR2 SVGAGI. The V and J ends lost 6 bases and 0 bases respectively, with 8 bases between them. The chain's CDR3 is CASSGLLNTEAFF. CDR3 DNA: TGTGCCAGCAGCGGACTGCTGAACACTGAAGCTTTCTTT.

This chain links TRBV19 with TRBJ1-3; D may be TRBD1 (6 bases). CDR1 is LNHDA and CDR2 is SQIVND in the germline V gene (reference sequence). The CDR3 totals 17 residues. With 3 bases removed from V and 0 bases from J, the gap between germline ends came to 15 bases. CDR3 amino acids: CASSIRRTESSGNTIYF. Here the CDR3 DNA reads TGTGCCAGTAGTATCCGGAGGACAGAGAGCTCTGGAAACACCATATATTTT.

The chain has TRBV11-3 and TRBJ2-5; TRBD2 aligns across 8 bases. V gave up 4 bases and J gave up 1 base; unmatched junction bases: 5. From germline, CDR1 is SGHNT and CDR2 YENEEA. The CDR3 runs 15 residues. The CDR3 region has the DNA TGTGCCAGCAGCTCCCACACTAGCGGCCAAGAGACCCAGTACTTC. Encoded protein: CASSSHTSGQETQYF.

V usage is TRBV6-7 and J usage is TRBJ2-5; possibly TRBD2 for D (6 bases). TRBV6-7 is recorded as an ORF, its role being uncertain. Deletions cut 4 bases from V and 9 bases from J, with 18 bases between. This CDR3 spans 14 amino acids. The CDR3 nucleotides are TGTGCCAGCAGTTGGAGGGACGCCCATGTGGCCCAGTACTTC. Its translation is CASSWRDAHVAQYF.